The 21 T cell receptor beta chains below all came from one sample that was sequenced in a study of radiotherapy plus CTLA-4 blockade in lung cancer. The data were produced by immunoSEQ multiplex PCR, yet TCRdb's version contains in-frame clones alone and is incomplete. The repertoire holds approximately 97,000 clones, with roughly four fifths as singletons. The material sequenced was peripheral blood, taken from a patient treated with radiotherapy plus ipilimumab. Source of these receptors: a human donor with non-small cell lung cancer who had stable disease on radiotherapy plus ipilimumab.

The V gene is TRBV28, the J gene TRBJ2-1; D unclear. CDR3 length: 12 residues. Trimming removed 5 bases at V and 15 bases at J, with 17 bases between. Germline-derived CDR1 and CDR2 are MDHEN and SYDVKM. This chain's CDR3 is CASSPKLPARFF. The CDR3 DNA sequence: TGTGCCAGCAGTCCAAAACTACCCGCCAGGTTCTTC.

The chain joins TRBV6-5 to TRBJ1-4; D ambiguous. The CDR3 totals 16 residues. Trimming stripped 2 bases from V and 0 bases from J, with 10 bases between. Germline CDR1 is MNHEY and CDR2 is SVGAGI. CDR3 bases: TGTGCCAGCAGTTACCGCCGGAGGACAACTAATGAAAAACTGTTTTTT. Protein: CASSYRRRTTNEKLFF.

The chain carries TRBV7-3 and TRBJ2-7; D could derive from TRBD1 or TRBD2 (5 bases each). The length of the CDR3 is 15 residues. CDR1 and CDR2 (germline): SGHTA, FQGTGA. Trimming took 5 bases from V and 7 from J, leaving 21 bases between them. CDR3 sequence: CASSPSGTSTGEQYF. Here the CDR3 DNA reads TGTGCCAGCAGCCCCTCCGGGACCTCCACGGGGGAGCAGTACTTC.

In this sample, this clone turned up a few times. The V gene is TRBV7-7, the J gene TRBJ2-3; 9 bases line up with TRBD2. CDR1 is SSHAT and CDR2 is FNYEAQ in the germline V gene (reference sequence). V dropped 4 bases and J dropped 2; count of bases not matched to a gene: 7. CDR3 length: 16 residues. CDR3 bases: TGTGCCAGCAGCTCGGGGAGCGGGGGGCCCACAGATACGCAGTATTTT. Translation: CASSSGSGGPTDTQYF. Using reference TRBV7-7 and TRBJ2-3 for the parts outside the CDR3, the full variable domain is GAGVSQSPRYKVTKRGQDVTLRCDPISSHATLYWYQQALGQGPEFLTYFNYEAQPDKSGLPSDRFSAERPEGSISTLTIQRTEQRDSAMYRCASSSGSGGPTDTQYFGPGTRLTVL.

The CDR3 DNA sequence: TGTGCCAGCAGTGAAGCAGCCTCCCCCAATAGCGGGAGCGGGCAAGAGACCCAGTACTTC. Translated, it gives CASSEAASPNSGSGQETQYF. The J gene is TRBJ2-5, the V gene TRBV6-1; 9 bases match TRBD2. The CDR3 has 20 residues. The J segment lost 2 bases and the V segment lost 0 bases, leaving 16 bases of the junction unmatched. The germline CDR1 and CDR2 sequences are MNHNS and SASEGT.

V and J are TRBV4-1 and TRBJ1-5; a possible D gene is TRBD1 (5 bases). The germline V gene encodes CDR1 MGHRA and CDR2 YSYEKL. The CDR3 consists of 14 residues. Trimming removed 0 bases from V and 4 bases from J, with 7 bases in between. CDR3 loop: CASSQDRANQPQHF. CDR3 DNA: TGCGCCAGCAGCCAAGACAGGGCTAATCAGCCCCAGCATTTT.

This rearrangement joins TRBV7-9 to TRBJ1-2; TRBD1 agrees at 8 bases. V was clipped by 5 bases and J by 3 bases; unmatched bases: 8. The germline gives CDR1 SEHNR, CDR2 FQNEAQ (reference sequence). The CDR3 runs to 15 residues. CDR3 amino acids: CASSRESGGDYGYTF. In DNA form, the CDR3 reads TGTGCCAGCAGCCGGGAGTCAGGGGGCGACTATGGCTACACCTTC.

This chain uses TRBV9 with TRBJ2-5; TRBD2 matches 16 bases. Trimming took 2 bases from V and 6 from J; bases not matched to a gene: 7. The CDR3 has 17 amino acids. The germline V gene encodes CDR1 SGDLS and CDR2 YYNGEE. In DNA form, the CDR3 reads TGTGCCAGCAGCGTCGGGACTAGCGGGGGGGCGGATCAGACCCAGTACTTC. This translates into CASSVGTSGGADQTQYF.

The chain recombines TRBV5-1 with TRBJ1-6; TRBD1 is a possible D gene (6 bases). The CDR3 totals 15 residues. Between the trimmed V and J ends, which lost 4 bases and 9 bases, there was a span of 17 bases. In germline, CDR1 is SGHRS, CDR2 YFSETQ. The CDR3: CASSLEQGSSSPLHF. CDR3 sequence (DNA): TGCGCCAGCAGCCTGGAACAGGGTAGCAGTTCACCCCTCCACTTT.

The DNA of the CDR3 is TGTGCCTGGATGGTCCCTGGAAGGGGGAATTCACCCCTCCACTTT. The encoded protein is CAWMVPGRGNSPLHF. The chain links TRBV30 to TRBJ1-6, with D tentatively TRBD1 (6 bases). The germline V and J ends were trimmed by 4 bases and 7 bases, with 17 bases remaining between them. This CDR3 has 15 residues. CDR1 is GTSNPN and CDR2 is SVGIG in the germline V gene (reference sequence). Supplemented by reference TRBV30 and TRBJ1-6, the full variable domain reads SQTIHQWPATLVQPVGSPLSLECTVEGTSNPNLYWYRQAAGRGLQLLFYSVGIGQISSEVPQNLSASRPQDRQFILSSKKLLLSDSGFYLCAWMVPGRGNSPLHFGNGTRLTVT.

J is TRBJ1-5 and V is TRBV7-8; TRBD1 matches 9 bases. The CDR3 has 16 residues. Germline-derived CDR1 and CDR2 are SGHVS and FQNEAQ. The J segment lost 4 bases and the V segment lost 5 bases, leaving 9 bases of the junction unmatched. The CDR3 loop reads CASSLPGTGFNQPQHF. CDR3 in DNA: TGTGCCAGCAGCCTTCCCGGGACAGGGTTTAATCAGCCCCAGCATTTT.

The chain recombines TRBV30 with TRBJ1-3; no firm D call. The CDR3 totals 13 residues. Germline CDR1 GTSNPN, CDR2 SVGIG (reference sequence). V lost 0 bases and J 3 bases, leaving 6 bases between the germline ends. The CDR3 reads CAWSVQVGNTIYF. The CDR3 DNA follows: TGTGCCTGGAGTGTTCAAGTTGGAAACACCATATATTTT. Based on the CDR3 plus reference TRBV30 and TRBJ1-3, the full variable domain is SQTIHQWPATLVQPVGSPLSLECTVEGTSNPNLYWYRQAAGRGLQLLFYSVGIGQISSEVPQNLSASRPQDRQFILSSKKLLLSDSGFYLCAWSVQVGNTIYFGEGSWLTVV.

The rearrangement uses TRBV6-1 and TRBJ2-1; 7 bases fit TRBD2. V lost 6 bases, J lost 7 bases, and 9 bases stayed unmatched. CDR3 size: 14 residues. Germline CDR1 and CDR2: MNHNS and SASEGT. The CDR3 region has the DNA TGTGCCAGCAGCACCTCGGGGGGAATTAATGAGCAGTTCTTC. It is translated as CASSTSGGINEQFF.

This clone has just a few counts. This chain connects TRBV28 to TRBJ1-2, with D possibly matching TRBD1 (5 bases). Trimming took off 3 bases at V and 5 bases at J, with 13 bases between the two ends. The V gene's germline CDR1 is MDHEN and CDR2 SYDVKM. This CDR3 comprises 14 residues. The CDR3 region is CASSFSGESYGYTF. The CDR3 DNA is TGTGCCAGCAGTTTCTCGGGGGAGTCGTATGGCTACACCTTC.

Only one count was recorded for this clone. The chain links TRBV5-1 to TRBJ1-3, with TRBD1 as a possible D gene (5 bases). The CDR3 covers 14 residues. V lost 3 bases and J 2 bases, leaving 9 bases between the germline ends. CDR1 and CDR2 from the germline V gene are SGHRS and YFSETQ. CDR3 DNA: TGCGCCAGCAGCTCTTCGGGGGCTGGAAACACCATATATTTT. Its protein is CASSSSGAGNTIYF.

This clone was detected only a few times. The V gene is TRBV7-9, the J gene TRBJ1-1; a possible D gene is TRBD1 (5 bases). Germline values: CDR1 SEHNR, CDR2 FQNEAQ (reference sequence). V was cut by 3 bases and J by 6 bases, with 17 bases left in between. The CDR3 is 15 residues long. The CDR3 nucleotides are TGTGCCAGCAGCTTTTCAGGGACTTCTACGGCTGAAGCTTTCTTT. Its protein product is CASSFSGTSTAEAFF.

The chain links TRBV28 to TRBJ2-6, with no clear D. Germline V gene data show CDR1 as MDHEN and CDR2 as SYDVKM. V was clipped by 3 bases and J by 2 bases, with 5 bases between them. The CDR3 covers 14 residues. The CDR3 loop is CASSLLPGANVLTF. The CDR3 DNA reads TGTGCCAGCAGTTTGTTACCTGGGGCCAACGTCCTGACTTTC.

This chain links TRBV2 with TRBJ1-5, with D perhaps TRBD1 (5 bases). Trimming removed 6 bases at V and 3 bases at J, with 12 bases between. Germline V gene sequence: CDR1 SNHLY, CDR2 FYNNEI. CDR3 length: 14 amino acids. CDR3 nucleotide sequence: TGTGCCAGCAGCAGGGACGGACCCAATCAGCCCCAGCATTTT. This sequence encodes CASSRDGPNQPQHF.

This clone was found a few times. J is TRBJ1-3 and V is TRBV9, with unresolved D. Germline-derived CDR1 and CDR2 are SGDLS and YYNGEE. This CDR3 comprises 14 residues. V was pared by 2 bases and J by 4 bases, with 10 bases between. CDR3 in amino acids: CASSVGWGGNTIYF. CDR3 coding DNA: TGTGCCAGCAGCGTGGGTTGGGGAGGAAACACCATATATTTT. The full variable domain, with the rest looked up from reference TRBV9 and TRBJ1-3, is DSGVTQTPKHLITATGQRVTLRCSPRSGDLSVYWYQQSLDQGLQFLIQYYNGEERAKGNILERFSAQQFPDLHSELNLSSLELGDSALYFCASSVGWGGNTIYFGEGSWLTVV.

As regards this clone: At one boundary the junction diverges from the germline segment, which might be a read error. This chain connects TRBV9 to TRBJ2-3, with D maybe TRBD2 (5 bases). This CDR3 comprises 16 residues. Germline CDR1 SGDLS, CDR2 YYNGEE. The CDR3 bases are TGTGCCAGCAGCGTAGGGTCCAGCGGTCGCACAGATACGCGGTATTTT. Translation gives CASSVGSSGRTDTRYF.

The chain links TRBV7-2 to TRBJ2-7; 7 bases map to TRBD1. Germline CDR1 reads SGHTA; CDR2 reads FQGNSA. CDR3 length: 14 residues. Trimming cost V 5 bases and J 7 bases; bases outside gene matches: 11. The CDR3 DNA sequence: TGTGCCAGCAGCGCCTCGACAGGGTCGGGGGAGCAGTACTTC. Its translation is CASSASTGSGEQYF.